The 6 T cell receptor beta chains below were found in one sample sequenced in a study of blood T cells in healthy people across ages. Next came a second PCR, run for about 6 to 11 cycles, which used a sample-barcoded 5' primer along with a J-beta primer mix. In TCRdb, the 5' RACE reads were re-called with MiXCR into one record per CDR3 protein. The sample includes about 290,000 distinct CDR3 sequences, roughly a quarter seen only once; the top ten take 29%. The sequenced material came from blood. The source of these receptors is a woman in her seventies in good health.

CDR3 coding DNA: TGCGCCAGCAGCCAAGTATCGCAGGCAGAGACCCAGTACTTC. This codes for CASSQVSQAETQYF. The V and J genes are TRBV4-3 and TRBJ2-5, with D unresolved. The length of the CDR3 is 14 residues. Germline CDR1 LGHNA, CDR2 YSLEER. Trimming shortened V by 1 base and J by 4 bases, and 10 bases separated the two germline ends.

The rearrangement uses TRBV6-5 and TRBJ2-5; weak D call: TRBD2 (6 bases). The CDR3 extends over 18 amino acids. Germline-derived CDR1 and CDR2 are MNHEY and SVGAGI. Trimming cost V 0 bases and J 2 bases, with 19 bases left between them. Here the CDR3 reads CASSYSNLRGAPQETQYF. CDR3 coding DNA: TGTGCCAGCAGTTACTCGAACTTGCGGGGAGCCCCGCAAGAGACCCAGTACTTC.

This clonotype appeared a few times. A much larger clone lies one base from this, so it may be a read error. V usage is TRBV20-1 and J usage is TRBJ2-7; D may match TRBD1 or TRBD2 (5 bases each). CDR3 length equals 14 residues. Germline-derived CDR1 and CDR2 are DFQATT and SNEGSKA (reference sequence). The ends were cut back, 4 bases at V and 1 base at J, with 14 bases in the middle. Here the CDR3 reads CSAMLTGRSYEQYF. In DNA form, the CDR3 reads TGCAGTGCTATGCTAACGGGACGGTCCTACGAGCAGTACTTC.

This clonotype came up a few times. The chain links TRBV5-1 to TRBJ1-6; no definite D call. The CDR3 has 14 residues. V was cut by 0 bases and J by 9 bases, with 10 bases left in between. The germline V gene has CDR1 SGHRS and CDR2 YFSETQ. The CDR3 DNA follows: TGCGCCAGCAGCTTGGGTGGCGCAGGTTCACCCCTCCACTTT. This translates into CASSLGGAGSPLHF. The whole variable domain, remainder taken from reference TRBV5-1 and TRBJ1-6, is KAGVTQTPRYLIKTRGQQVTLSCSPISGHRSVSWYQQTPGQGLQFLFEYFSETQRNKGNFPGRFSGRQFSNSRSEMNVSTLELGDSALYLCASSLGGAGSPLHFGNGTRLTVT.

Regarding this clonotype: A much more abundant neighbour one base away suggests this may be a read error. V and J are TRBV7-2 and TRBJ2-5; 7 nucleotides align to TRBD1. Germline V CDR1 and CDR2: SGHTA, FQGNSA. This CDR3 region has 13 residues. The trim removed 4 bases at V and 4 bases at J, leaving 3 bases unmatched. The CDR3 coding sequence is TGTGCCAGCAGCTACCGACAGGGAGAGACCCAGTACTTC. Amino acids: CASSYRQGETQYF.

The table lists this clonotype with a few counts. The chain carries TRBV18 and TRBJ2-5; D is possibly TRBD1 (5 bases). Germline CDR1 is KGHSH and CDR2 is LQKENI. The CDR3 contains 14 residues. V was clipped by 3 bases and J by 2 bases, with 10 bases between them. CDR3 sequence: CASSPSKGQETQYF. The CDR3 DNA follows: TGTGCCAGCTCACCCTCTAAGGGGCAAGAGACCCAGTACTTC.